This entry is about one T cell receptor (beta chain). Study members were between about 18 and 89 years old and lived in approximately 25 US regions. These data come from a study of blood T cell repertoires in COVID-19. Germline CDR1 SGHDT, CDR2 YYEEEE. Trimming pared 3 bases from V and 7 bases from J, leaving 17 bases between. The CDR3 runs to 15 residues. Sequenced by immunoSEQ multiplex PCR; TCRdb stores in-frame clones only, minus some. The profile covers 300,000 to 450,000 clones, with around 87% appearing a single time and approximately 1.2% taken by the ten largest. The V call is TRBV5-6, the J call TRBJ2-1; possible D gene TRBD2, 6 bases. The sequence came from a man aged 25-40 years who had recovered from COVID-19. Material: PBMCs or T cells enriched from blood (not recorded which). This CDR3 reads CASSSGLPSGNEQFF. Here the CDR3 DNA reads TGTGCCAGCAGCTCAGGACTACCGTCGGGGAATGAGCAGTTCTTC.